The present T cell receptor beta chain was sequenced within a study of low-dose radiotherapy and immunotherapy resistance in tumors. CDR1 is MGHRA, CDR2 YSYEKL, per germline. This CDR3 is 14 amino acids long. The V end lost 5 bases, the J end lost 7 bases, and 16 bases lay between the germline ends. Ten or more counts support this clonotype. Time point meaning: after trial treatment. Treatment noted: LDRT plus nivolumab, ipilimumab, low-dose cyclophosphamide and aspirin (RACIN trial). Priming of first-strand cDNA relied on TRAV- and TRBV-specific primers (covering alpha and beta chains). PCR amplification of the TCRs was performed with Phusion for 15 to 25 PCR cycles, and it relied on a constant-region primer together with a V-primer adapter. Each CDR3 protein is one row after TCRdb ran MiXCR on the reads. The repertoire includes under 40,000 distinct CDR3 sequences, about half of them detected once, and roughly 5% sits in the top ten.

The V gene is TRBV4-1, the J gene TRBJ2-3; tentatively, D is TRBD2 (6 bases). The sample in question was PBMCs, obtained after low-dose radiotherapy plus immunotherapy. The receptor's source is a male donor with gallbladder cancer. The CDR3 DNA reads TGCGCCAGCAGCTCGTCACTCGGGGGAAATACGCAGTATTTT. Encoded protein: CASSSSLGGNTQYF.